Reported below is one T cell receptor beta chain. The antigen remains undetermined. The V gene's germline CDR1 is SQVTM and CDR2 ANQGSEA. The CDR3 is made up of 13 amino acids. The ends were cut back, 0 bases at V and 4 bases at J, with 9 bases in the middle. This sample is part of a study of neurological immune-mediated disorders. The cDNA came from 5'RACE with 10-nucleotide random UMIs. TCRdb redid the calling of the 5' RACE reads with MiXCR, one entry per CDR3 protein. The sample records 130,000 or so distinct CDR3 sequences, more than 2.5% being singletons. Broader study findings: When repertoires were grouped phylogenetically, those of 18 of 34 multiple sclerosis patients fell into one related-CDR3 cluster, a possible signature.

This receptor was identified in a young woman with multiple sclerosis. The specimen sequenced was PBMCs. This rearrangement joins TRBV29-1 to TRBJ1-2; no firm D call. CDR3 region: CSVEDLGSYGYTF. The CDR3 coding sequence is TGCAGCGTTGAAGATTTAGGGTCCTATGGCTACACCTTC.